A selection of T cell receptor beta chains follows, all from one sample in a study of blood T cell repertoires in COVID-19. Only in-frame clones appear in the TCRdb table, and some are missing; sequencing was by immunoSEQ multiplex PCR. The sample includes roughly 35,000 clones, approximately 89% of them seen just once. The source material was peripheral blood. Receptor source: a human donor in a cohort sampled during active COVID-19. Each CDR3 is given with its conserved first and last residue. Each record gives: D gene, V gene, J gene, clone size, CDR3 protein, CDR3 DNA. The D gene is left open where the match is weak. A row's size may be missing; if present it is once, few, many or a size class.

>NA|TRBV12-3/TRBV12-4|TRBJ1-5|NA
CASSPFRNQPQHF
TGTGCCAGCAGTCCGTTTCGGAATCAGCCCCAGCATTTT
>NA|TRBV12-3/TRBV12-4|TRBJ2-1|NA
CASNLGGVNEQFF
TGTGCCAGCAACTTGGGCGGGGTAAATGAGCAGTTCTTC
>NA|TRBV5-1|TRBJ1-1|few
CASSYDRTANTEAFF
TGCGCCAGCAGCTACGACAGGACAGCGAACACTGAAGCTTTCTTT
>NA|TRBV29-1|TRBJ2-5|NA
CSVEDRLQETQYF
TGCAGCGTTGAAGATCGTCTTCAGGAGACCCAGTACTTC
>NA|TRBV5-4|TRBJ1-5|NA
CASSLGGQAGQPQHF
TGTGCCAGCAGCCTGGGGGGCCAAGCGGGCCAGCCCCAGCATTTT
>NA|TRBV28|TRBJ2-4|NA
CASSLHSVAKNIQYF
TGTGCCAGCAGTCTCCACTCGGTAGCCAAAAACATTCAGTACTTC
>NA|TRBV5-4|TRBJ1-1|once
CASSLVSRTEAFF
TGTGCCAGCAGCTTGGTGTCTAGGACTGAAGCTTTCTTT
>NA|TRBV28|TRBJ1-2|NA
CASSLGQNRGYTF
TGTGCCAGCAGTTTAGGACAGAACCGCGGCTACACCTTC
>NA|TRBV6-2/TRBV6-3|TRBJ1-5|NA
CASSYQGNQPQHF
TGTGCCAGCAGTTACCAGGGCAATCAGCCCCAGCATTTT
>NA|TRBV12-3/TRBV12-4|TRBJ1-5|once
CASGRGSNQPQHF
TGTGCCAGCGGAAGGGGTAGCAATCAGCCCCAGCATTTT
>TRBD1|TRBV6-5|TRBJ2-2|NA
CASSYPGTGVGELFF
TGTGCCAGCAGTTATCCCGGGACAGGGGTTGGGGAGCTGTTTTTT
>TRBD1|TRBV5-1|TRBJ2-5|NA
CASSSIQGSETQYF
TGCGCCAGCAGCTCTATACAGGGGTCAGAGACCCAGTACTTC
>TRBD1|TRBV19|TRBJ1-1|NA
CASSIQGVNTEAFF
TGTGCCAGTAGTATACAGGGGGTGAACACTGAAGCTTTCTTT
>TRBD1|TRBV6-6|TRBJ2-1|NA
CASSYSYRGPNEQFF
TGTGCCAGCAGTTACTCCTACAGGGGGCCTAATGAGCAGTTCTTC
>TRBD1|TRBV7-2|TRBJ2-2|NA
CASSFKTGGTGELFF
TGTGCCAGCAGCTTCAAGACAGGGGGCACCGGGGAGCTGTTTTTT
>TRBD1|TRBV6-5|TRBJ2-7|once
CASSKRTGGGEQYF
TGTGCCAGCAGTAAGAGGACAGGGGGCGGCGAGCAGTACTTC
>TRBD2|TRBV7-2|TRBJ2-3|NA
CASSYRTSGDRTDTQYF
TGTGCCAGCAGCTATCGGACTAGCGGGGACCGCACAGATACGCAGTATTTT
>TRBD1|TRBV13|TRBJ1-1|NA
CASSIPGTGGRMNTEAFF
TGTGCCAGCAGCATCCCCGGGACAGGGGGCAGGATGAACACTGAAGCTTTCTTT
>TRBD1|TRBV3-1/TRBV3-2|TRBJ2-2|NA
CASRDRAGTGELFF
TGTGCCAGCAGGGACAGGGCGGGGACCGGGGAGCTGTTTTTT
>TRBD1|TRBV7-2|TRBJ2-3|NA
CASSLSQGNTDTQYF
TGTGCCAGCAGCTTATCACAGGGGAACACAGATACGCAGTATTTT
>NA|TRBV7-9|TRBJ1-2|NA
CASSYETVVSYGYTF
TGTGCCAGCAGTTATGAGACAGTCGTAAGCTATGGCTACACCTTC
>NA|TRBV4-1|TRBJ1-1|NA
CASSQESPGHKTEAFF
TGCGCCAGCAGCCAGGAATCCCCAGGGCATAAAACTGAAGCTTTCTTT
>TRBD2|TRBV6-2/TRBV6-3|TRBJ2-7|NA
CASSRTGTSAPYEQYF
TGTGCCAGCAGTCGAACCGGGACTAGCGCACCCTACGAGCAGTACTTC
>NA|TRBV13|TRBJ1-2|NA
CASSLQEGTEYGYTF
TGTGCCAGCAGCTTACAGGAGGGGACCGAATATGGCTACACCTTC
>NA|TRBV6-6|TRBJ2-7|few
CASSKGGTTSYEQYF
TGTGCCAGCTCCAAGGGGGGGACAACCTCCTACGAGCAGTACTTC
>TRBD2|TRBV4-1|TRBJ2-7|NA
CASSLKTSGSAGEQYF
TGCGCCAGCAGCCTCAAGACTAGCGGCAGCGCGGGGGAGCAGTACTTC
>TRBD1|TRBV7-7|TRBJ2-5|NA
CASSPRTGAETQYF
TGTGCCAGCAGCCCCCGGACAGGGGCGGAGACCCAGTACTTC
>NA|TRBV28|TRBJ1-5|NA
CASSFDIRDSNQPQHF
TGTGCCAGCAGTTTCGACATTCGGGATAGCAATCAGCCCCAGCATTTT
>NA|TRBV28|TRBJ1-6|NA
CASRGGASYNSPLHF
TGTGCCAGCAGGGGAGGTGCCTCCTATAATTCACCCCTCCACTTT
>TRBD2|TRBV7-9|TRBJ2-2|NA
CASSSSGLNTGELFF
TGTGCCAGCAGCTCCTCGGGACTAAACACCGGGGAGCTGTTTTTT
>NA|TRBV3-1/TRBV3-2|TRBJ2-1|NA
CASSQELQQYEEQFF
TGTGCCAGCAGCCAAGAACTCCAACAGTATGAAGAGCAGTTCTTC
>TRBD1|TRBV28|TRBJ1-5|NA
CASSPGQGSYQPQHF
TGTGCCAGCAGTCCGGGACAGGGATCTTATCAGCCCCAGCATTTT
>NA|TRBV7-9|TRBJ1-2|NA
CASSEEQARYGYTF
TGTGCCAGCAGCGAGGAACAGGCACGCTATGGCTACACCTTC
>NA|TRBV6-6|TRBJ2-4|NA
CASSPPGVKNIQYF
TGTGCCAGCAGTCCGCCCGGGGTCAAAAACATTCAGTACTTC
>TRBD1|TRBV10-3|TRBJ1-6|once
CAIRLGTGGSPLHF
TGTGCCATCAGACTCGGGACAGGGGGGTCACCCCTCCACTTT
>NA|TRBV21-1|TRBJ1-5|NA
CASSKDGLKSAQHF
TGTGCCAGCAGCAAAGACGGTCTTAAGTCGGCCCAGCATTTT
>NA|TRBV18|TRBJ2-7|few
CASSPQGDEQYF
TGTGCCAGCTCACCACAGGGAGACGAGCAGTACTTC
>NA|TRBV12-3/TRBV12-4|TRBJ1-2|few
CASSLARSYGYTF
TGTGCCAGCAGTTTAGCTCGTAGCTATGGCTACACCTTC
>TRBD1|TRBV28|TRBJ2-1|NA
CASSLWRDRGRIAGFNEQFF
TGTGCCAGCAGTTTATGGCGGGACAGGGGGCGAATAGCGGGTTTCAATGAGCAGTTCTTC
>TRBD2|TRBV11-2|TRBJ2-1|NA
CASSFSSGDYNEQFF
TGTGCCAGCAGCTTTTCTAGCGGGGACTACAATGAGCAGTTCTTC
>NA|TRBV24-1|TRBJ1-6|NA
CATSESTENSPLHF
TGTGCCACCAGTGAGAGCACAGAGAATTCACCCCTCCACTTT
>NA|TRBV7-3|TRBJ1-1|NA
CASSLQGNLGNTEAFF
TGTGCCAGCAGCTTACAGGGGAATCTTGGGAACACTGAAGCTTTCTTT
>NA|TRBV12-2|TRBJ2-7|NA
CASRLEKERDRANEQYF
TGTGCAAGTCGCTTAGAGAAAGAACGGGACAGGGCCAACGAGCAGTACTTC
>TRBD2|TRBV6-5|TRBJ2-7|NA
CASSYLGLDSKQYF
TGTGCCAGCAGTTACTTGGGACTAGACTCCAAGCAGTACTTC
>TRBD1|TRBV12-5|TRBJ1-6|few
CASGLLGVGTGTSPLHF
TGTGCTAGTGGTTTGCTGGGGGTTGGGACAGGGACGTCACCCCTCCACTTT
>NA|TRBV7-9|TRBJ1-6|NA
CASSRGNSPLHF
TGTGCCAGCAGCCGGGGGAATTCACCCCTCCACTTT
>TRBD2|TRBV10-3|TRBJ2-3|once
CAISDRRTSGGKRTDTQYF
TGTGCCATCAGTGACCGCCGGACTAGCGGGGGGAAGAGGACAGATACGCAGTATTTT
>NA|TRBV19|TRBJ1-2|NA
CASSPFRQPNYGYTF
TGTGCCAGTAGCCCATTTCGACAGCCTAACTATGGCTACACCTTC
>TRBD1|TRBV5-5|TRBJ2-5|NA
CASSWGTEETQYF
TGTGCCAGCAGCTGGGGGACAGAAGAGACCCAGTACTTC
>NA|TRBV7-9|TRBJ1-1|NA
CASSLPVNTEAFF
TGTGCCAGCAGCTTACCAGTGAACACTGAAGCTTTCTTT